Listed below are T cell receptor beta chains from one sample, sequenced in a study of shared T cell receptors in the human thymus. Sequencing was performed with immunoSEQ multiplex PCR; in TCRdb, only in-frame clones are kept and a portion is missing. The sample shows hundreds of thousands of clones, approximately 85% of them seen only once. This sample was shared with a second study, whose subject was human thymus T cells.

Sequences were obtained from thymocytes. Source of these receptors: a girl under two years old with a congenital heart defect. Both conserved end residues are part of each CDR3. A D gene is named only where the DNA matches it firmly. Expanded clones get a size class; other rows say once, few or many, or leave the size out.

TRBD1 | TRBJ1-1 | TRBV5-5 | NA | TGTGCCAGCAGCTCGGGGACAGGGTCGGACCGAAACGTGGAAGCTTTCTTT | CASSSGTGSDRNVEAFF
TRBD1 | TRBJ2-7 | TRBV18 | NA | TGTGCCAGCTCACTGGGACAGGGGGCGACGCCTCTCGAGCAGTACTTC | CASSLGQGATPLEQYF
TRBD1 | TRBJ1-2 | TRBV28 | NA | TGTGCCAGCAGCCTCCACGCCTGGGACAGGACCTGTAACTATGGCTACACCTTC | CASSLHAWDRTCNYGYTF
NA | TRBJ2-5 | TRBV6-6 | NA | TGTGCCAGCGGGGGGCGGGACAGAGCTCTAGAGACCCAGTACTTC | CASGGRDRALETQYF
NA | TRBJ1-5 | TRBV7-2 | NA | TGTGCCAGCAGCTTATCAGGGGATAGCAATCAGCCCCAGCATTTT | CASSLSGDSNQPQHF
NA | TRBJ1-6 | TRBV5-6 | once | TGTGCCAGCAGCTTTTTCGTAGAGAGCTCCTATAATTCACCCCTCCACTTT | CASSFFVESSYNSPLHF
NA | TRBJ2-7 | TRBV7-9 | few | TGTGCCAGCAGCCATCCCAGGGGCGGCTCCTACGAGCAGTACTTC | CASSHPRGGSYEQYF
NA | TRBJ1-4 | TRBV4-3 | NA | TGCGCCAGCAGCCAAGATGCCGAGGGGGGGCACGAAAAACTGTTTTTT | CASSQDAEGGHEKLFF
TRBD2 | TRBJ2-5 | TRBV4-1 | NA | TGCGCCAGCAGCCAAGCGGCGGGGCGGGGGGGTTGTCAAGAGACCCAGTACTTC | CASSQAAGRGGCQETQYF
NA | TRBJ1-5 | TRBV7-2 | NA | TGTGCCAGCAGCTTAGACCACAGGGACCTCAATCAGCCCCAGCATTTT | CASSLDHRDLNQPQHF
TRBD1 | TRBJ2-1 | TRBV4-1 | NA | TGCGCCAGCAGCCAAATCTATTCGGACAGGGGGAGATACAATGAGCAGTTCTTC | CASSQIYSDRGRYNEQFF
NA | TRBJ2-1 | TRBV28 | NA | TGTGCCAGCACCTACCGAAAGAGGGGGGGCTACAATGAGCAGTTCTTC | CASTYRKRGGYNEQFF
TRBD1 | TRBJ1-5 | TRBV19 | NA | TGTGCCAGTAGTCTACGACAGGGCGATAGTAGGAACAATCAGCCCCAGCATTTT | CASSLRQGDSRNNQPQHF
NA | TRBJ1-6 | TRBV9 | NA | TGTGCCAGCAGCGTAGGGACGGGAAATTCACCCCTCCACTTT | CASSVGTGNSPLHF
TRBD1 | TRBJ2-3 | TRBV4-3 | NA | TGCGCCAGCAGCCAGGGCCGGAGCGGACAGGGGAACACAGATACGCAGTATTTT | CASSQGRSGQGNTDTQYF
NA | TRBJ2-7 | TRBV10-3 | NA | TGTGCCATCAGTGAGTCGAATAGACAGTTGGGCCCAGAGCAGTACTTC | CAISESNRQLGPEQYF
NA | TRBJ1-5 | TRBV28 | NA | TGTGCCAGCAGTCCAGAAGCGGACAGCAACAATCAGCCCCAGCATTTT | CASSPEADSNNQPQHF
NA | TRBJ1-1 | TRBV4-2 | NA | TGTGCCAGCAGCCAAGATCCCAGGCTGAACACTGAAGCTTTCTTT | CASSQDPRLNTEAFF
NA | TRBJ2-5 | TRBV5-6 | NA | TGTGCCAGCAGCCAGGAAGGGACCCAGTACTTC | CASSQEGTQYF
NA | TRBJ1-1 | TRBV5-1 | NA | TGCGCCAGCAGCCTGGTGGATGGGAGGGATCGGACTGAAGCTTTCTTT | CASSLVDGRDRTEAFF
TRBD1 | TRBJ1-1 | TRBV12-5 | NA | TGTGCTAGTGGTTTGCCACGCCGGGACAGAGATTGGAAGGACACTGAAGCTTTCTTT | CASGLPRRDRDWKDTEAFF
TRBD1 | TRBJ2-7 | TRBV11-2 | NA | TGTGCCAGCAGCCACACAGGGGTCGTCGCTGAGTACGAGCAGTACTTC | CASSHTGVVAEYEQYF
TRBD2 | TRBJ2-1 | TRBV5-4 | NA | TGTGCCAGCAGCTTTGAAGAGCGGGGGGGCCGGTTTGAGCAGTTCTTC | CASSFEERGGRFEQFF
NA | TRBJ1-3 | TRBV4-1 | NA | TGCGCCAGCAGCCAAGATCGGGGGAGCTCTGGAAACACCATATATTTT | CASSQDRGSSGNTIYF
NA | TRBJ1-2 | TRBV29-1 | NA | TGCAGCGTTGAAGATCGCCCTTTTCAGGGTTTGACCGACGGCTACACCTTC | CSVEDRPFQGLTDGYTF
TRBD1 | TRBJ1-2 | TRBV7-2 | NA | TGTGCCAGCAGCCCTCCGGGACAGGGGGACCCTAACTATGGCTACACCTTC | CASSPPGQGDPNYGYTF
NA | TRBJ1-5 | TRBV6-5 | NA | TGTGCCAGCAGCCCCAGGGTTTTCGGTCAGCCCCAGCATTTT | CASSPRVFGQPQHF
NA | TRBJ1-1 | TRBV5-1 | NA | TGCGCCAGCAGCGCAGGGGCTATCCCAGTGGACACTGAAGCTTTCTTT | CASSAGAIPVDTEAFF
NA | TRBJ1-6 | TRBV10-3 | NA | TGTGCCATCAGTGAGTCTCGGGCGACAGCTAATTCCCCCCTCCACTTT | CAISESRATANSPLHF
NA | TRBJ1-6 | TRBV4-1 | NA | TGCGCCAGCAGCCAAAAGGCCTGCCTCGGGTCCTTGTCACCCCTCCACTTT | CASSQKACLGSLSPLHF
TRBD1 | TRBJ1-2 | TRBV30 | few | TGTGCCTGGAACCTAAGGACAGGGTCGCTTGGCTACACCTTC | CAWNLRTGSLGYTF